These 29 T cell receptor beta chains share one sample of origin, sequenced in a study of Ad26.COV2.S vaccination and SARS-CoV-2 variants. Treatment specified: around 19 received Ad26.COV2.S at low or high dose, single or two shots; about 5 received placebo; per-sample allocation not given. Specimens were obtained on day 63 following the first vaccine or placebo injection. Sequencing used immunoSEQ multiplex PCR; TCRdb keeps in-frame clones, though not all of them. The table shows 380,000 or so clones, with 86% occurring only once. The sample in question was peripheral blood, obtained in a trial of Ad26.COV2.S vaccine versus placebo. The receptors shown here come from a person aged 18 to 59 who received the Ad26.COV2.S COVID-19 vaccine or a placebo.

In nucleotides, the CDR3 is TGTGCCTCGCGGGACGGGGGGCCAACGGGCTATGGCTACACCTTC. Translated, it gives CASRDGGPTGYGYTF. The rearrangement joins TRBV27 to TRBJ1-2, with D possibly TRBD1 on 6 matching bases. Germline V gives CDR1 MNHEY, CDR2 SMNVEV (reference sequence). The V end lost 11 bases, the J end lost 4 bases, and 23 bases lay between the germline ends. The CDR3 length is 15 residues.

The chain links TRBV19 to TRBJ2-7; 9 nucleotides line up with TRBD2. There are 14 residues in the CDR3. J was trimmed by 4 bases and V by 10 bases; bases with no gene match: 11. Germline V gives CDR1 LNHDA, CDR2 SQIVND (reference sequence). The CDR3 is CATSSSGISYEQYF. DNA of the CDR3: TGTGCCACGTCGTCTAGCGGGATTTCTTACGAGCAGTACTTC.

This chain joins TRBV24-1 and TRBJ2-1, with D hard to call. V was pared by 8 bases and J by 9 bases, with 16 bases between. The CDR3 totals 13 residues. CDR1 and CDR2 (germline): KGHDR, SFDVKD. The CDR3 loop reads CATISPASGEQFF. CDR3 DNA: TGTGCCACCATTAGCCCTGCGTCCGGTGAGCAGTTCTTC.

This sequence joins TRBV7-8 and TRBJ1-6; tentative D call: TRBD1 (5 bases). From germline, CDR1 is SGHVS and CDR2 FQNEAQ. The germline V and J ends were trimmed by 1 base and 11 bases, with 12 bases remaining between them. This CDR3 is 14 amino acids long. The CDR3 DNA is TGTGCCAGCAGCTTAGGGGATCAGGGTACACCCCTCCACTTT. Amino acid sequence: CASSLGDQGTPLHF.

This clone was recorded only once. This rearrangement joins TRBV9 to TRBJ2-7; unclear D gene. Germline values: CDR1 SGDLS, CDR2 YYNGEE. Trimming stripped 4 bases from V and 6 bases from J, with 14 bases between. This CDR3 has 13 residues. DNA for the CDR3: TGTGCCAGCAGCACGGGTCCTCGAGGCGAGCAGTACTTC. As protein: CASSTGPRGEQYF.

The J gene is TRBJ1-1, the V gene TRBV7-9; possible D gene TRBD1, 5 bases. Germline assignment: CDR1 SEHNR and CDR2 FQNEAQ (reference sequence). V shed 3 bases and J shed 1 base, with 9 bases lying between them. The length of the CDR3 is 14 residues. CDR3 DNA sequence: TGTGCCAGCAGCTTCGGACAAGGGAACACTGAAGCTTTCTTT. Translating gives CASSFGQGNTEAFF.

The gene calls are TRBV2 and TRBJ2-3, with 16 bases lining up with TRBD2. There are 19 residues in the CDR3. The trim removed 3 bases at V and 2 bases at J, leaving 8 bases unmatched. The V gene's germline CDR1 is SNHLY and CDR2 FYNNEI. This chain's CDR3 is CASSDSGTSGRADTDTQYF. The CDR3 bases are TGTGCCAGCAGTGATTCTGGGACTAGCGGGAGGGCCGACACAGATACGCAGTATTTT.

The chain recombines TRBV14 with TRBJ2-1; maybe TRBD2 (6 bases). CDR3 length: 15 residues. The V gene's germline CDR1 is SGHDN and CDR2 FVKESK. Trimming took 7 bases from V and 3 from J, leaving 16 bases between them. The CDR3 region has the DNA TGTGCCAGCAACCTGGGAGGAAGCCTCTACAATGAGCAGTTCTTC. It is translated as CASNLGGSLYNEQFF.

Comment on this clone: The sample contains more than one DNA sequence encoding this CDR3. CDR3 sequence reads: CASSLRGRGNQPQHF. CDR3 sequence (DNA): TGTGCCAGCAGTTTGCGCGGGCGGGGGAATCAGCCCCAGCATTTT. This rearrangement joins TRBV28 to TRBJ1-5; D might be TRBD1 (5 bases). With 3 bases removed from V and 4 bases from J, the gap between germline ends came to 13 bases. The CDR3 spans 15 residues. Germline CDR1 reads MDHEN; CDR2 reads SYDVKM. Supplemented by reference TRBV28 and TRBJ1-5, the full variable domain reads DVKVTQSSRYLVKRTGEKVFLECVQDMDHENMFWYRQDPGLGLRLIYFSYDVKMKEKGDIPEGYSVSREKKERFSLILESASTNQTSMYLCASSLRGRGNQPQHFGDGTRLSIL.

This chain uses TRBV12-3 or TRBV12-4 with TRBJ1-5; 7 nucleotides align to TRBD1. The CDR3 sequence is 13 residues long. The ends lost 7 bases at V and 2 bases at J; junction bases unmatched: 2. DNA for the CDR3: TGTGCCAGCACGACAGGGCGCAATCAGCCCCAGCATTTT. Protein: CASTTGRNQPQHF.

The J gene is TRBJ1-5, the V gene TRBV3-1 (or the pseudogene TRBV3-2); a possible D gene is TRBD1 (5 bases). Germline values: CDR1 LGHDT, CDR2 YNNKEL (reference sequence). Trimming removed 4 bases from V and 2 bases from J, with 9 bases in between. The CDR3 is 14 residues long. The CDR3 sequence is CASSPGGGNQPQHF. For the CDR3, the DNA is TGTGCCAGCAGCCCCGGGGGAGGCAATCAGCCCCAGCATTTT.

The chain joins TRBV7-6 to TRBJ2-3, with a possible D match to TRBD1 (5 bases). Germline CDR1 SGHVS, CDR2 FNYEAQ. The CDR3 is made up of 15 amino acids. Trimming stripped 5 bases from V and 2 bases from J, with 14 bases between. Here the CDR3 reads CASSPWGTPTDTQYF. The CDR3 DNA sequence: TGTGCCAGCAGCCCCTGGGGCACCCCCACAGATACGCAGTATTTT.

The rearrangement joins TRBV4-1 to TRBJ2-5; D is undetermined. CDR1 is MGHRA, CDR2 YSYEKL, per germline. The CDR3 totals 13 residues. Deletions cut 5 bases from V and 4 bases from J, with 11 bases between. The CDR3 reads CASSKVELETQYF. The CDR3 DNA follows: TGCGCCAGCAGCAAAGTCGAATTAGAGACCCAGTACTTC.

V and J are TRBV11-2 and TRBJ2-5, with 8 bases identical to TRBD1. Germline V gives CDR1 SGHAT, CDR2 FQNNGV. The V gene end was trimmed by 3 bases and the J gene end by 4 bases; junction bases not matched to a gene: 4. The CDR3 is 14 amino acids. The CDR3 nucleotides are TGTGCCAGCAGCTTGCAGGGGGCGCGAGAGACCCAGTACTTC. This codes for CASSLQGARETQYF.

In this sample, this clone turned up a few times. The chain combines TRBV6-1 with TRBJ2-1; 8 bases agree with TRBD1. Trimming cost V 4 bases and J 0 bases; bases outside gene matches: 5. Germline-derived CDR1 and CDR2 are MNHNS and SASEGT. The CDR3 has 16 amino acids. The CDR3 DNA follows: TGTGCCAGCAGTGTCCCAGGGGGCGCCTCCTACAATGAGCAGTTCTTC. As protein: CASSVPGGASYNEQFF.

The CDR3 DNA is TGTGCCAGCAGCCCGGGACAGAGCCACTATGGCTACACCTTC. Translation: CASSPGQSHYGYTF. J is TRBJ1-2 and V is TRBV9; 7 bases are shared with TRBD1. The CDR3 sequence is 14 residues long. V shed 4 bases and J 3 bases; nucleotides not matched to a gene: 6. Germline V gene data show CDR1 as SGDLS and CDR2 as YYNGEE.

The chain couples TRBV28 to TRBJ1-2; a weak D match, TRBD1 (5 bases). The CDR3 contains 13 residues. Germline V gene lookup returns CDR1 MDHEN and CDR2 SYDVKM. Trimming pared 3 bases from V and 6 bases from J, leaving 11 bases between. CDR3 loop: CASSFRGGNGYTF. The CDR3 DNA sequence: TGTGCCAGCAGTTTTAGGGGTGGAAATGGCTACACCTTC.

The genes are TRBV19 and TRBJ1-3; the D is unclear. Per germline, CDR1 LNHDA and CDR2 SQIVND (reference sequence). This CDR3 is 12 amino acids long. V was cut by 6 bases and J by 5 bases, with 8 bases left in between. Written as DNA, the CDR3 is TGTGCCAGTAGCCCCCCCCGAAACACCATATATTTT. Translation: CASSPPRNTIYF.

The rearrangement uses TRBV4-2 and TRBJ2-1; 10 bases fit TRBD1. Germline V gives CDR1 LGHNA, CDR2 YNFKEQ. CDR3 size: 16 residues. V shed 4 bases and J 5 bases; nucleotides not matched to a gene: 8. The CDR3 region has the DNA TGTGCCAGCAGCCCCGTGACAGGGGGCCCACACAATGAGCAGTTCTTC. Translated, it gives CASSPVTGGPHNEQFF.

The genes are TRBV7-9 and TRBJ2-6; D perhaps matches TRBD1 (6 bases). V dropped 5 bases and J dropped 0 bases, with 17 bases sitting between them. The CDR3 sequence is 18 residues long. Germline CDR1 reads SEHNR; CDR2 reads FQNEAQ (reference sequence). The CDR3 sequence: CASSGPDSRTSGANVLTF. The CDR3 nucleotides read TGTGCCAGCAGCGGGCCGGACAGCAGAACCTCTGGGGCCAACGTCCTGACTTTC.

As for this clone: Different DNA sequences within this sample yield the same CDR3. The CDR3 DNA follows: TGTGCCAGCAGCTCCGGGGAAAACATTCAGTACTTC. Its translation: CASSSGENIQYF. The chain couples TRBV7-2 to TRBJ2-4; D may be TRBD2 (5 bases). The CDR3 runs to 12 residues. Germline V gene lookup returns CDR1 SGHTA and CDR2 FQGNSA. V lost 4 bases and J 5 bases, leaving 6 bases between the germline ends.

The chain links TRBV24-1 to TRBJ1-1; no firm D call. V lost 3 bases and J 8 bases, leaving 12 bases between the germline ends. This CDR3 is 13 amino acids long. Germline CDR1 KGHDR, CDR2 SFDVKD. The CDR3 region has the DNA TGTGCCACCAGTGATGATACGGGATACGAAGCTTTCTTT. This gives the protein CATSDDTGYEAFF.

This chain connects TRBV5-4 to TRBJ2-3, with D tentatively TRBD1 or TRBD2 (5 bases each). The CDR3 spans 15 residues. CDR1 and CDR2 from the germline V gene are SGHNT and YYREEE (reference sequence). The V end lost 3 bases, the J end lost 2 bases, and 13 bases lay between the germline ends. CDR3 sequence (DNA): TGTGCCAGCAGCTCAAGGGACCGATTCACAGATACGCAGTATTTT. This codes for CASSSRDRFTDTQYF.

The chain combines TRBV6-4 with TRBJ2-7; 7 nucleotides agree with TRBD1. This CDR3 contains 15 residues. The germline CDR1 and CDR2 sequences are MRHNA and SNTAGT. Trimming at V came to 6 bases and at J to 3 bases, leaving 11 bases not matched to a gene. The CDR3 region has the DNA TGTGCCAGCAGAGCCGATCGGGACAGTTACTACGAGCAGTACTTC. Amino acid sequence: CASRADRDSYYEQYF.

The V gene is TRBV4-2, the J gene TRBJ2-3, with a possible D match to TRBD2 (6 bases). CDR3 length equals 17 residues. Trimming left V 0 bases short and J 4 bases short, with 17 bases between. Germline loops: CDR1 LGHNA, CDR2 YNFKEQ. DNA of the CDR3: TGTGCCAGCAGCCAAGATTTTAGGAGGGGCGCCCCAGATACGCAGTATTTT. Its protein product is CASSQDFRRGAPDTQYF.

The gene calls are TRBV7-8 and TRBJ2-3, with D maybe TRBD2 (6 bases). The germline CDR1 and CDR2 sequences are SGHVS and FQNEAQ. V was pared by 1 base and J by 1 base, with 9 bases between. The CDR3 covers 15 residues. CDR3 in amino acids: CASSLGGVRTDTQYF. Here the CDR3 DNA reads TGTGCCAGCAGCTTAGGGGGGGTCCGCACAGATACGCAGTATTTT.

As for this clone: The same CDR3 also results from other DNA sequences found in this sample. This rearrangement joins TRBV18 to TRBJ2-7, with 8 bases aligning to TRBD1. This CDR3 spans 15 amino acids. Trimming cost V 2 bases and J 0 bases; bases outside gene matches: 3. From germline, CDR1 is KGHSH and CDR2 LQKENI. The CDR3 loop reads CASSPGQGISYEQYF. The CDR3 bases are TGTGCCAGCTCACCAGGACAGGGAATCTCCTACGAGCAGTACTTC.

V is TRBV29-1 and J is TRBJ2-2; 8 positions match TRBD1. CDR3 length equals 14 residues. The germline gives CDR1 SQVTM, CDR2 ANQGSEA. J was trimmed by 1 base and V by 5 bases; bases with no gene match: 3. CDR3: CSVKGQGNTGELFF. CDR3 nucleotide sequence: TGCAGCGTTAAAGGACAGGGGAACACCGGGGAGCTGTTTTTT.

This chain uses TRBV27 with TRBJ1-3, with TRBD1 matching over 9 bases. The CDR3 is 18 residues long. Germline values: CDR1 MNHEY, CDR2 SMNVEV (reference sequence). V lost 4 bases and J lost 0; bases outside the gene matches: 10. This CDR3 is CASSYGTGRSHSGNTIYF. CDR3 coding DNA: TGTGCCAGCAGTTACGGGACAGGGAGGTCCCACTCTGGAAACACCATATATTTT.